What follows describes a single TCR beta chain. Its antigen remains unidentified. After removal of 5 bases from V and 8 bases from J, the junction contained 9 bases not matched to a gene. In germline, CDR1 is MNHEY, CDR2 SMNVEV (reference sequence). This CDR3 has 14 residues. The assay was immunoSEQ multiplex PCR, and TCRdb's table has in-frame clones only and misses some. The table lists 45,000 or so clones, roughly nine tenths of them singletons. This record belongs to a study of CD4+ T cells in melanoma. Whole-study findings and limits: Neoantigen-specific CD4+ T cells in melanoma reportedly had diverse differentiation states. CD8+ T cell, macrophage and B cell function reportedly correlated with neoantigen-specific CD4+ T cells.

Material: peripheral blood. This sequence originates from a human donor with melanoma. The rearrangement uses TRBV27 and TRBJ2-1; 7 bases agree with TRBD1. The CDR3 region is CASSTSRGWDEQFF. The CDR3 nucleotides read TGTGCCAGCAGTACCTCCAGGGGGTGGGATGAGCAGTTCTTC.